Listed here are 32 T cell receptor beta chains from one sample, sequenced in a study of T cells in localized non-small cell lung cancer. The repertoire was sequenced with immunoSEQ multiplex PCR; TCRdb's copy has only in-frame clones and lacks some. The sample holds fewer than 90,000 clones, approximately 84% seen once. The sample consisted of peripheral blood, taken before any cancer treatment. The receptors originated from a man between 40 and 70 years old with stage I lung adenocarcinoma.

V usage is TRBV15 and J usage is TRBJ2-1; TRBD1 is a possible D gene (6 bases). Trimming removed 1 base at V and 5 bases at J, with 18 bases between. In germline, CDR1 is LNHNV, CDR2 YYDKDF (reference sequence). CDR3 size: 17 residues. As DNA, the CDR3 is TGTGCCACCAGCAGAGGGCAGGGGCAAGGAGGTCACAATGAGCAGTTCTTC. It specifies CATSRGQGQGGHNEQFF.

The J gene is TRBJ2-5, the V gene TRBV7-3; unclear D gene. Germline CDR1 and CDR2: SGHTA and FQGTGA. Trimming stripped 5 bases from V and 0 bases from J, with 4 bases between. The CDR3 sequence is 12 residues long. This CDR3 is CASSADQETQYF. Here the CDR3 DNA reads TGTGCCAGCAGCGCCGACCAAGAGACCCAGTACTTC.

The chain recombines TRBV19 with TRBJ2-3, with a possible D match to TRBD1 (5 bases). CDR3 length equals 13 residues. The germline gives CDR1 LNHDA, CDR2 SQIVND (reference sequence). V was trimmed by 4 bases and J by 4 bases, leaving 9 bases between them. CDR3 sequence: CASSKQVSDTQYF. For the CDR3, the DNA is TGTGCCAGTAGTAAACAGGTGTCAGATACGCAGTATTTT. The full variable domain, completed using reference TRBV19 and TRBJ2-3, is DGGITQSPKYLFRKEGQNVTLSCEQNLNHDAMYWYRQDPGQGLRLIYYSQIVNDFQKGDIAEGYSVSREKKESFPLTVTSAQKNPTAFYLCASSKQVSDTQYFGPGTRLTVL.

The table lists this clone with a few counts. The chain couples TRBV30 to TRBJ1-1, with 8 bases lining up with TRBD1. There are 14 residues in the CDR3. V lost 2 bases and J lost 1; bases outside the gene matches: 3. The germline V gene encodes CDR1 GTSNPN and CDR2 SVGIG (reference sequence). The CDR3 DNA reads as TGTGCCTGGAGTACCGGGACAGGGAACACTGAAGCTTTCTTT. As protein: CAWSTGTGNTEAFF.

The rearrangement joins TRBV18 to TRBJ2-1, with 7 bases fitting TRBD1. CDR1 KGHSH and CDR2 LQKENI come from the germline V gene. The junction had 5 bases not matched to a gene; V was cut back by 5 bases and J by 4 bases. The CDR3 loop spans 14 amino acids. The chain's CDR3 is CASSSLQGYNEQFF. As DNA, the CDR3 is TGTGCCAGCTCATCCTTACAGGGGTACAATGAGCAGTTCTTC.

The genes are TRBV7-2 and TRBJ2-3; 10 bases are a match to TRBD2. CDR1 and CDR2 from the germline V gene are SGHTA and FQGNSA. Unmatched junction bases numbered 7, after V lost 5 bases and J lost 5 bases. This CDR3 is 15 amino acids long. CDR3 protein: CASSPSGRGVDTQYF. In nucleotides, the CDR3 is TGTGCCAGCAGCCCCAGCGGGAGGGGAGTAGATACGCAGTATTTT.

This chain joins TRBV18 and TRBJ2-3, with D unresolved. Germline values: CDR1 KGHSH, CDR2 LQKENI. V gave up 3 bases and J gave up 3 bases, with 7 bases separating them. The length of the CDR3 is 13 residues. CDR3 sequence reads: CASSPTSTDTQYF. The CDR3 coding sequence is TGTGCCAGCTCACCGACGTCGACAGATACGCAGTATTTT.

CDR3 residues: CASRDPYRIQPQHF. DNA of the CDR3: TGTGCCAGCAGGGACCCTTACCGAATTCAACCCCAGCATTTT. V gene TRBV28 combines with J gene TRBJ1-5; no clear D gene. The V gene's germline CDR1 is MDHEN and CDR2 SYDVKM. There are 14 residues in the CDR3. Trimming removed 6 bases at V and 10 bases at J, with 19 bases between.

CDR3 protein: CASRPRQGTDTQYF. The CDR3 bases are TGTGCCAGCAGACCTCGACAGGGAACAGATACGCAGTATTTT. The chain carries TRBV6-6 and TRBJ2-3, with TRBD1 matching 7 bases. After removal of 6 bases from V and 3 bases from J, the junction contained 6 bases not matched to a gene. The germline gives CDR1 MNHNY, CDR2 SVGAGI (reference sequence). This CDR3 region has 14 residues.

The chain is built from TRBV30 and TRBJ1-6, with D possibly matching TRBD1 (6 bases). Per germline, CDR1 GTSNPN and CDR2 SVGIG (reference sequence). V was pared by 4 bases and J by 8 bases, with 15 bases between. CDR3 length: 14 amino acids. CDR3: CAWTVGGLDSPLHF. CDR3 DNA sequence: TGTGCCTGGACCGTAGGGGGGCTCGATTCACCCCTCCACTTT.

The chain carries TRBV30 and TRBJ2-7, with TRBD1 identical over 9 bases. This CDR3 is 13 amino acids long. V dropped 8 bases and J dropped 2; count of bases not matched to a gene: 7. Looked up from germline, CDR1 is GTSNPN and CDR2 is SVGIG (reference sequence). DNA for the CDR3: TGTGCCGGGGACAGGGACAAGGCCTACGAGCAGTACTTC. It translates to CAGDRDKAYEQYF.

The CDR3 DNA sequence: TGTGCCAGCAGCTTAACCGGGACCGCCTACGAGCAGTACTTC. This codes for CASSLTGTAYEQYF. This chain joins TRBV7-8 and TRBJ2-7, with D tentatively TRBD1 or TRBD2 (5 bases each). The V end was cut by 2 bases, the J end by 2 bases, with 10 bases between. The CDR3 consists of 14 residues. Germline assignment: CDR1 SGHVS and CDR2 FQNEAQ. The entire variable domain, with the rest obtained from reference TRBV7-8 and TRBJ2-7, is as follows: GAGVSQSPRYKVAKRGQDVALRCDPISGHVSLFWYQQALGQGPEFLTYFQNEAQLDKSGLPSDRFFAERPEGSVSTLKIQRTQQEDSAVYLCASSLTGTAYEQYFGPGTRLTVT.

This chain connects TRBV9 to TRBJ1-2; no firm D call. Germline V CDR1 and CDR2: SGDLS, YYNGEE. The CDR3 is 13 residues long. V was shortened by 0 bases and J by 4 bases, with 7 bases between the two germline ends. CDR3 in DNA: TGTGCCAGCAGCGTAGGGGAGTTCTATGGCTACACCTTC. It translates to CASSVGEFYGYTF.

The chain is built from TRBV6-6 and TRBJ2-3; D gene uncertain. Trimming shortened V by 5 bases and J by 1 base, and 7 bases separated the two germline ends. The CDR3 covers 13 residues. CDR1 and CDR2 from the germline V gene are MNHNY and SVGAGI (reference sequence). DNA for the CDR3: TGTGCCAGCAGTCAGATTGGCACAGATACGCAGTATTTT. Protein sequence: CASSQIGTDTQYF.

The table lists this clone with a count of one. The chain combines TRBV5-1 with TRBJ2-1, with 8 bases aligning to TRBD2. Germline loops: CDR1 SGHRS, CDR2 YFSETQ. This CDR3 comprises 16 residues. Trimming took 5 bases from V and 7 from J; bases not matched to a gene: 14. CDR3 in amino acids: CASRQGSGVPPNEQFF. As DNA, the CDR3 is TGCGCCAGCAGACAGGGTAGCGGGGTCCCCCCGAATGAGCAGTTCTTC.

This clone was seen only a few times. The gene calls are TRBV9 and TRBJ1-6; TRBD1 is a possible D gene (6 bases). Germline CDR1 SGDLS, CDR2 YYNGEE. The CDR3 is 14 amino acids. Trimming shortened V by 7 bases and J by 10 bases, and 18 bases separated the two germline ends. CDR3 protein: CASSPARGGSPLHF. CDR3 nucleotide sequence: TGTGCCAGCTCCCCCGCCAGGGGCGGCTCACCCCTCCACTTT.

The chain carries TRBV28 and TRBJ2-5; the D gene is possibly TRBD2 (6 bases). The CDR3 extends over 16 amino acids. V was shortened by 7 bases and J by 5 bases, with 23 bases between the two germline ends. The germline V gene has CDR1 MDHEN and CDR2 SYDVKM. CDR3 in amino acids: CASNPGLGGGEETQYF. The CDR3 DNA reads TGTGCCAGCAACCCCGGCTTGGGCGGAGGGGAGGAGACCCAGTACTTC.

The chain combines TRBV5-1 with TRBJ2-7; 9 bases agree with TRBD1. Trimming took 5 bases from V and 2 from J; bases not matched to a gene: 8. Germline V gene data show CDR1 as SGHRS and CDR2 as YFSETQ. The length of the CDR3 is 15 residues. This CDR3 is CASRLAGQGTYEQYF. The CDR3 nucleotides are TGCGCCAGCAGACTGGCGGGACAGGGCACCTACGAGCAGTACTTC.

This chain links TRBV19 with TRBJ1-2; D is possibly TRBD1 (5 bases). Germline lookup yields CDR1 LNHDA and CDR2 SQIVND (reference sequence). This CDR3 comprises 14 residues. V gave up 3 bases and J gave up 1 base, with 9 bases separating them. CDR3: CASSMGTVNYGYTF. CDR3 in DNA: TGTGCCAGTAGTATGGGGACGGTTAACTATGGCTACACCTTC.

The rearrangement joins TRBV5-4 to TRBJ1-4; D is ambiguous. The V end was cut by 4 bases, the J end by 4 bases, with 11 bases between. This CDR3 is 14 amino acids long. Germline CDR1 and CDR2: SGHNT and YYREEE (reference sequence). The CDR3 region is CASSPGRINEKLFF. CDR3 in DNA: TGTGCCAGCAGCCCCGGACGGATTAATGAAAAACTGTTTTTT.

A single count supports this clone. The rearrangement joins TRBV28 to TRBJ1-1; the D is unclear. The germline V gene has CDR1 MDHEN and CDR2 SYDVKM. V was shortened by 6 bases and J by 1 base, with 18 bases between the two germline ends. The CDR3 runs to 16 residues. The CDR3 spells CASRASLFSTNTEAFF. For the CDR3, the DNA is TGTGCCAGCAGGGCCTCTCTGTTTTCTACGAACACTGAAGCTTTCTTT.

This clone was detected a few times. The genes are TRBV9 and TRBJ1-2; TRBD1 might be the D (6 bases). This CDR3 region has 14 residues. Germline V lookup: CDR1 SGDLS, CDR2 YYNGEE. The ends were cut back, 0 bases at V and 7 bases at J, with 13 bases in the middle. The chain's CDR3 is CASSVDRDIRGYTF. The CDR3, as DNA: TGTGCCAGCAGCGTAGATAGGGACATTCGTGGCTACACCTTC.

In its sample, this clone was seen many times. The chain uses TRBV5-1 and TRBJ2-7; 10 bases are shared with TRBD2. CDR3 size: 16 residues. V trimming: 4 bases; J trimming: 1 base; junction bases outside the gene matches: 8. The germline gives CDR1 SGHRS, CDR2 YFSETQ. CDR3 nucleotides: TGCGCCAGCAGCCGGGTACCGACTAGCGGGTCCTACGAGCAGTACTTC. Its protein product is CASSRVPTSGSYEQYF.

The chain has TRBV7-6 and TRBJ2-2; no reliable D call. Germline-derived CDR1 and CDR2 are SGHVS and FNYEAQ. The CDR3 extends over 11 amino acids. Deletions cut 3 bases from V and 6 bases from J, with 2 bases between. The CDR3 spells CASSFPGELFF. The DNA of the CDR3 is TGTGCCAGCAGCTTCCCCGGGGAGCTGTTTTTT.

The V call is TRBV9, the J call TRBJ2-7, with D perhaps assigned TRBD1 or TRBD2 (5 bases each). Trimming shortened V by 0 bases and J by 0 bases, and 10 bases separated the two germline ends. CDR3 length equals 15 residues. Germline CDR1 is SGDLS and CDR2 is YYNGEE. The CDR3 bases are TGTGCCAGCAGCGTAGGGACGGGGCCCTCCTACGAGCAGTACTTC. Translated, it gives CASSVGTGPSYEQYF.

This clone was seen a single time. The genes are TRBV7-2 and TRBJ2-7; TRBD1 matches at 7 bases. Germline V gene lookup returns CDR1 SGHTA and CDR2 FQGNSA. This CDR3 comprises 13 residues. The J segment lost 4 bases and the V segment lost 10 bases, leaving 10 bases of the junction unmatched. The CDR3 coding sequence is TGTGCCACCACAAGACAGGGACCGTACGAGCAGTACTTC. Translating gives CATTRQGPYEQYF.

This chain's CDR3 is CARKRGRILGETQYF. CDR3 DNA: TGTGCCAGGAAGCGGGGGAGAATACTGGGGGAGACCCAGTACTTC. The chain couples TRBV7-6 to TRBJ2-5, with 8 positions matching TRBD2. Germline V CDR1 and CDR2: SGHVS, FNYEAQ. The trim removed 9 bases at V and 5 bases at J, leaving 14 bases unmatched. The CDR3 is 15 amino acids.

This chain uses TRBV6-5 with TRBJ1-5; D remains unclear. Germline CDR1 and CDR2: MNHEY and SVGAGI. V lost 8 bases, J lost 0 bases, and 8 bases lay in between. The CDR3 totals 13 residues. The chain's CDR3 is CASRRYSNQPQHF. The CDR3 DNA reads as TGTGCCAGCCGTCGGTATAGCAATCAGCCCCAGCATTTT.

The J gene is TRBJ1-4, the V gene TRBV29-1; 10 bases map to TRBD1. Germline V gives CDR1 SQVTM, CDR2 ANQGSEA. The V and J ends lost 7 bases and 2 bases, in that order; junction bases with no gene match: 7. CDR3 length equals 15 residues. In nucleotides, the CDR3 is TGCAGCGAGGGACAGGGGAGGGTTACTAATGAAAAACTGTTTTTT. It codes for CSEGQGRVTNEKLFF.

This chain links TRBV29-1 with TRBJ2-7; D not certain. The CDR3 is 12 residues long. Deletions cut 3 bases from V and 3 bases from J, with 9 bases between. The germline V gene has CDR1 SQVTM and CDR2 ANQGSEA. The CDR3 DNA sequence: TGCAGCGTTGATTCTGGGGACTACGAGCAGTACTTC. Protein: CSVDSGDYEQYF.

J is TRBJ1-3 and V is TRBV28; D uncertain. Germline V gene lookup returns CDR1 MDHEN and CDR2 SYDVKM. V lost 2 bases and J lost 4, with 12 bases in between. The CDR3 is 15 amino acids. CDR3 residues: CASSLAVAGGNTIYF. Written as DNA, the CDR3 is TGTGCCAGCAGTTTAGCGGTAGCGGGAGGAAACACCATATATTTT.

V and J are TRBV30 and TRBJ2-5; 8 nucleotides align to TRBD2. This CDR3 comprises 18 residues. The J segment lost 3 bases and the V segment lost 0 bases, leaving 15 bases of the junction unmatched. CDR1 is GTSNPN, CDR2 SVGIG, per germline (reference sequence). CDR3 residues: CAWSVNPSTREVEETQYF. The CDR3 nucleotides read TGTGCCTGGAGTGTAAATCCGTCGACGCGGGAGGTAGAAGAGACCCAGTACTTC. Based on the CDR3 plus reference TRBV30 and TRBJ2-5, the full variable domain is SQTIHQWPATLVQPVGSPLSLECTVEGTSNPNLYWYRQAAGRGLQLLFYSVGIGQISSEVPQNLSASRPQDRQFILSSKKLLLSDSGFYLCAWSVNPSTREVEETQYFGPGTRLLVL.